This TCR beta chain is from a study of response to subunit inactivated influenza vaccine. Study outcomes and limitations: Each seasonal flu vaccination may recruit only limited new T cells, authors suggested.

This clonotype appeared a few times. The antigen remains undetermined. A single record per CDR3 protein comes from TCRdb applying MiXCR to the RT-PCR reads. Among about 540,000 distinct CDR3 sequences listed, approximately 15% were seen once. CDR1 DFQATT and CDR2 SNEGSKA come from the germline V gene (reference sequence). The CDR3 is made up of 15 amino acids. V dropped 3 bases and J dropped 4 bases, with 16 bases sitting between them. The sequence came from a middle-aged man who received an inactivated influenza vaccine. This sample comprised PBMCs from blood, obtained roughly 12 days after vaccination. V usage is TRBV20-1 and J usage is TRBJ2-4; tentatively, D is TRBD1 or TRBD2 (6 bases each). The CDR3 DNA reads as TGCAGTGCTAGTGTCCCGGGGGCATCGAAAAACATTCAGTACTTC. This encodes CSASVPGASKNIQYF.